These T cell receptor beta chains were read from a single sample in a study of T cell responses to AZD1222 COVID-19 vaccine. TCRdb keeps only in-frame clones here, not all; method: immunoSEQ multiplex PCR. The table records 120,000 to 150,000 clones, approximately 89% of them present only once. The material sequenced was peripheral blood, taken 28 days after the second AZD1222 dose. The receptors derive from an adult who received the AZD1222 COVID-19 vaccine. Both conserved end residues are part of each CDR3. The order of the fields is V gene, D gene, J gene, clone size, CDR3 DNA, CDR3 protein. The D gene is left open where the match is weak. Not all rows give a size; the values are once, few, many and, for expanded clones, a class.

V gene: TRBV5-1
D gene: -
J gene: TRBJ1-2
clone size: few
CDR3 DNA: TGCGCCAGCAGCTTTGCCCCCCCCGGAGCCGAGTATGGCTACACCTTC
CDR3 protein: CASSFAPPGAEYGYTF

V gene: TRBV30
D gene: -
J gene: TRBJ1-5
clone size: -
CDR3 DNA: TGTGCCTGGAGTACAGATCGGCAGCCCCAGCATTTT
CDR3 protein: CAWSTDRQPQHF

V gene: TRBV15
D gene: TRBD2
J gene: TRBJ2-7
clone size: -
CDR3 DNA: TGTGCCACCAGCAGTCTATGGGAGGGCTCCTACGAGCAGTACTTC
CDR3 protein: CATSSLWEGSYEQYF

V gene: TRBV7-9
D gene: TRBD1
J gene: TRBJ1-2
clone size: -
CDR3 DNA: TGTGCCAGCAGCGGCCCTCGACAGGGGGCGCGGAATGGCTACACCTTC
CDR3 protein: CASSGPRQGARNGYTF

V gene: TRBV27
D gene: -
J gene: TRBJ2-3
clone size: -
CDR3 DNA: TGTGCCAGCAGGAGGTCTCTCTTCCCCACAGATACGCAGTATTTT
CDR3 protein: CASRRSLFPTDTQYF

V gene: TRBV28
D gene: -
J gene: TRBJ1-2
clone size: -
CDR3 DNA: TGTGCCAGCAGTTTTGGTGCTAACTATGGCTACACCTTC
CDR3 protein: CASSFGANYGYTF

V gene: TRBV7-9
D gene: TRBD2
J gene: TRBJ2-5
clone size: -
CDR3 DNA: TGTGCCAGCAGACATCCGGGACTAGAAGAGACCCAGTACTTC
CDR3 protein: CASRHPGLEETQYF

V gene: TRBV18
D gene: -
J gene: TRBJ1-4
clone size: -
CDR3 DNA: TGTGCCAGCTCACGGGTCTCGGGGGCGTCCAATGAAAAACTGTTTTTT
CDR3 protein: CASSRVSGASNEKLFF

V gene: TRBV12-5
D gene: -
J gene: TRBJ2-5
clone size: -
CDR3 DNA: TGTGCTAGTGGTTTGGTGGAAGGGAAATTAGAGACCCAGTACTTC
CDR3 protein: CASGLVEGKLETQYF

V gene: TRBV30
D gene: TRBD1
J gene: TRBJ1-5
clone size: -
CDR3 DNA: TGTGCCTGGAGTCCGGGACAGAGAAATCAGCCCCAGCATTTT
CDR3 protein: CAWSPGQRNQPQHF

V gene: TRBV30
D gene: -
J gene: TRBJ2-3
clone size: -
CDR3 DNA: TGTGCCTGGAGTGGAGGGGCAGATACGCAGTATTTT
CDR3 protein: CAWSGGADTQYF

V gene: TRBV10-3
D gene: -
J gene: TRBJ1-1
clone size: -
CDR3 DNA: TGTGCCATCAGTGAGAGTGGGGGGGCGCTCACTGAAGCTTTCTTT
CDR3 protein: CAISESGGALTEAFF

V gene: TRBV2
D gene: TRBD1
J gene: TRBJ2-7
clone size: -
CDR3 DNA: TGTGCCAGCAGTGTAGGACAGGCGACCTACGAGCAGTACTTC
CDR3 protein: CASSVGQATYEQYF

V gene: TRBV29-1
D gene: -
J gene: TRBJ1-5
clone size: -
CDR3 DNA: TGCAGCGTTGTCTTGGGAAGCAATCAGCCCCAGCATTTT
CDR3 protein: CSVVLGSNQPQHF

V gene: TRBV9
D gene: -
J gene: TRBJ1-1
clone size: -
CDR3 DNA: TGTGCCAGCAGCGTAGGATCCTTGTTGAACACTGAAGCTTTCTTT
CDR3 protein: CASSVGSLLNTEAFF

V gene: TRBV19
D gene: -
J gene: TRBJ2-3
clone size: -
CDR3 DNA: TGTGCCAGTAGTATTACAGGGATCACAGATACGCAGTATTTT
CDR3 protein: CASSITGITDTQYF

V gene: TRBV7-2
D gene: -
J gene: TRBJ2-1
clone size: once
CDR3 DNA: TGTGCCAGCAGCTTAGACCCAACGGGACGGACACCCTACAATGAGCAGTTCTTC
CDR3 protein: CASSLDPTGRTPYNEQFF

V gene: TRBV7-2
D gene: TRBD2
J gene: TRBJ2-1
clone size: once
CDR3 DNA: TGTGCCAGCACCCGGATGGGCGGGAGTCAGAATGAGCAGTTCTTC
CDR3 protein: CASTRMGGSQNEQFF

V gene: TRBV24-1
D gene: -
J gene: TRBJ1-2
clone size: -
CDR3 DNA: TGTGCCACCAGTGATTTGGCAGGACGTGGCTACACCTTC
CDR3 protein: CATSDLAGRGYTF

V gene: TRBV7-2
D gene: -
J gene: TRBJ1-4
clone size: -
CDR3 DNA: TGTGCCAGCAGCATACAAGCAACTAATGAAAAACTGTTTTTT
CDR3 protein: CASSIQATNEKLFF

V gene: TRBV13
D gene: -
J gene: TRBJ1-4
clone size: -
CDR3 DNA: TGTGCCAGCAGCTTAAATGAAAAACTGTTTTTT
CDR3 protein: CASSLNEKLFF

V gene: TRBV7-9
D gene: TRBD2
J gene: TRBJ2-1
clone size: -
CDR3 DNA: TGTGCCAGCAGCTTAGCGGGGGCTAGCGGGCTGTACAATGAGCAGTTCTTC
CDR3 protein: CASSLAGASGLYNEQFF

V gene: TRBV11-2
D gene: -
J gene: TRBJ1-1
clone size: once
CDR3 DNA: TGTGCCAGCACCACCGGGGGTCTCGCCGTTGCTTTCTTT
CDR3 protein: CASTTGGLAVAFF

V gene: TRBV12-3/TRBV12-4
D gene: -
J gene: TRBJ1-6
clone size: -
CDR3 DNA: TGTGCCAGCAGCGAAAATAATTCACCCCTCCACTTT
CDR3 protein: CASSENNSPLHF

V gene: TRBV5-1
D gene: TRBD2
J gene: TRBJ2-3
clone size: -
CDR3 DNA: TGCGCCAGCAGCTTGGTGGGGGGAGGGCCGACAGATACGCAGTATTTT
CDR3 protein: CASSLVGGGPTDTQYF

V gene: TRBV5-6
D gene: TRBD2
J gene: TRBJ2-1
clone size: -
CDR3 DNA: TGTGCCAGCAGCTTGGCCCGGCTAGCGGGATTGTACAATGAGCAGTTCTTC
CDR3 protein: CASSLARLAGLYNEQFF

V gene: TRBV6-5
D gene: TRBD2
J gene: TRBJ2-5
clone size: -
CDR3 DNA: TGTGCCAGCAGTTGGTTGCGGGAGCTGGAGACCCAGTACTTC
CDR3 protein: CASSWLRELETQYF

V gene: TRBV18
D gene: -
J gene: TRBJ2-1
clone size: few
CDR3 DNA: TGTGCCAGCTCAGACGGAGAACCCTCCTACAATGAGCAGTTCTTC
CDR3 protein: CASSDGEPSYNEQFF

V gene: TRBV15
D gene: -
J gene: TRBJ1-3
clone size: -
CDR3 DNA: TGTGCCACCAGCAGAGACGGAATCTCTGGAAACACCATATATTTT
CDR3 protein: CATSRDGISGNTIYF

V gene: TRBV30
D gene: TRBD1
J gene: TRBJ1-2
clone size: -
CDR3 DNA: TGTGCCTGGAGTGTATGGGACAGCGCTAACTATGGCTACACCTTC
CDR3 protein: CAWSVWDSANYGYTF

V gene: TRBV9
D gene: -
J gene: TRBJ2-1
clone size: -
CDR3 DNA: TGTGCCAGCAGCCCCAAGTTAGGCAATGAGCAGTTCTTC
CDR3 protein: CASSPKLGNEQFF

V gene: TRBV10-3
D gene: -
J gene: TRBJ1-6
clone size: -
CDR3 DNA: TGTGCCATCAGGGACTCTAATTCACCCCTCCACTTT
CDR3 protein: CAIRDSNSPLHF

V gene: TRBV7-6
D gene: TRBD2
J gene: TRBJ2-1
clone size: -
CDR3 DNA: TGTGCCAGCAGCTTAGGAGTATTAGCGGGAGTGACGGTCGACAATGAGCAGTTCTTC
CDR3 protein: CASSLGVLAGVTVDNEQFF

V gene: TRBV19
D gene: -
J gene: TRBJ1-1
clone size: -
CDR3 DNA: TGTGCCAGTATCTTCGGCACTGAAGCTTTCTTT
CDR3 protein: CASIFGTEAFF

V gene: TRBV27
D gene: -
J gene: TRBJ2-1
clone size: -
CDR3 DNA: TGTGCCAGCAACGAGGGCAATGAGCAGTTCTTC
CDR3 protein: CASNEGNEQFF

V gene: TRBV7-9
D gene: -
J gene: TRBJ2-1
clone size: -
CDR3 DNA: TGTGCCAGCAGCTTAGGTCTCTACAATGAGCAGTTCTTC
CDR3 protein: CASSLGLYNEQFF

V gene: TRBV5-1
D gene: -
J gene: TRBJ1-3
clone size: -
CDR3 DNA: TGCGCCAGCAGCCGGGACACCCCCCGAATGGGAAACACCATATATTTT
CDR3 protein: CASSRDTPRMGNTIYF

V gene: TRBV6-5
D gene: -
J gene: TRBJ1-1
clone size: -
CDR3 DNA: TGTGCCAGCACCCCGGGCTCCGTTAACACTGAAGCTTTCTTT
CDR3 protein: CASTPGSVNTEAFF

V gene: TRBV2
D gene: -
J gene: TRBJ2-3
clone size: few
CDR3 DNA: TGTGCCACTGGCAGTCGGGGTGGCACAGATACGCAGTATTTT
CDR3 protein: CATGSRGGTDTQYF

V gene: TRBV10-2
D gene: -
J gene: TRBJ1-1
clone size: once
CDR3 DNA: TGCGCCAGCGCCCTAGAGGGTTGGACTGAAGCTTTCTTT
CDR3 protein: CASALEGWTEAFF

V gene: TRBV30
D gene: -
J gene: TRBJ1-1
clone size: few
CDR3 DNA: TGTGCCTGGGGACAGTTCCATATCGAAGCTTTCTTT
CDR3 protein: CAWGQFHIEAFF

V gene: TRBV4-2
D gene: TRBD2
J gene: TRBJ2-7
clone size: -
CDR3 DNA: TGTGCCAGCAGCCAAGAGGCAGCGGGAGGGCCGGACGAGCAGTACTTC
CDR3 protein: CASSQEAAGGPDEQYF

V gene: TRBV5-1
D gene: -
J gene: TRBJ1-5
clone size: -
CDR3 DNA: TGCGCCAGCAGCTTGGGGACAGATCAGCCCCAGCATTTT
CDR3 protein: CASSLGTDQPQHF

V gene: TRBV6-5
D gene: -
J gene: TRBJ1-6
clone size: -
CDR3 DNA: TGTGCCAGCAGTTACGACACGGGGCAGAGGAATTCACCCCTCCACTTT
CDR3 protein: CASSYDTGQRNSPLHF

V gene: TRBV15
D gene: -
J gene: TRBJ1-1
clone size: -
CDR3 DNA: TGTGCCACCAGCAGCCCCAGTGAACCAATGAACACTGAAGCTTTCTTT
CDR3 protein: CATSSPSEPMNTEAFF

V gene: TRBV27
D gene: TRBD2
J gene: TRBJ2-7
clone size: -
CDR3 DNA: TGTGCCAGCAGTCGACTAGCGGGAGCCTACGAGCAGTACTTC
CDR3 protein: CASSRLAGAYEQYF

V gene: TRBV7-7
D gene: TRBD2
J gene: TRBJ2-1
clone size: -
CDR3 DNA: TGTGCTAGCAGCCCCGGACTAGCGGGTATGGATGAGCAGTTCTTC
CDR3 protein: CASSPGLAGMDEQFF

V gene: TRBV5-1
D gene: -
J gene: TRBJ1-6
clone size: few
CDR3 DNA: TGCGCCAGCTCGGAAGGGAGCTTTTCACCCCTCCACTTT
CDR3 protein: CASSEGSFSPLHF

V gene: TRBV28
D gene: -
J gene: TRBJ1-6
clone size: -
CDR3 DNA: TGTGCCAGCAGTTTGGTCGGACAGCAAAATTCACCCCTCCACTTT
CDR3 protein: CASSLVGQQNSPLHF

V gene: TRBV18
D gene: -
J gene: TRBJ2-2
clone size: -
CDR3 DNA: TGTGCCAGCTCACCACGAGCCGCCGACACCGGGGAGCTGTTTTTT
CDR3 protein: CASSPRAADTGELFF